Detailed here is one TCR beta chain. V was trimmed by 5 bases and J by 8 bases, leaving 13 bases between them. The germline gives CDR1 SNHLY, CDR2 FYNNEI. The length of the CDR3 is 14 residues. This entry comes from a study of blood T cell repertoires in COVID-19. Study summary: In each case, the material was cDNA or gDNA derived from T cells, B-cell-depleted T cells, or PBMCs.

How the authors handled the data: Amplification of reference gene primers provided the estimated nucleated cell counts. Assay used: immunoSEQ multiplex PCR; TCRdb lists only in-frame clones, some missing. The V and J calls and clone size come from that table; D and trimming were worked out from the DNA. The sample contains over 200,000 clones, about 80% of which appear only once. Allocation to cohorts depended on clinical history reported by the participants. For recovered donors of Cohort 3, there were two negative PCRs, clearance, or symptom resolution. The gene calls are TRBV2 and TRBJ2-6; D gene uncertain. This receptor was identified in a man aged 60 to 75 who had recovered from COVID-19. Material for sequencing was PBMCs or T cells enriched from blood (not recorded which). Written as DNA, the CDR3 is TGTGCCAGCAGTAGCCGGGTTCCCCCCAACGTCCTGACTTTC. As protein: CASSSRVPPNVLTF.